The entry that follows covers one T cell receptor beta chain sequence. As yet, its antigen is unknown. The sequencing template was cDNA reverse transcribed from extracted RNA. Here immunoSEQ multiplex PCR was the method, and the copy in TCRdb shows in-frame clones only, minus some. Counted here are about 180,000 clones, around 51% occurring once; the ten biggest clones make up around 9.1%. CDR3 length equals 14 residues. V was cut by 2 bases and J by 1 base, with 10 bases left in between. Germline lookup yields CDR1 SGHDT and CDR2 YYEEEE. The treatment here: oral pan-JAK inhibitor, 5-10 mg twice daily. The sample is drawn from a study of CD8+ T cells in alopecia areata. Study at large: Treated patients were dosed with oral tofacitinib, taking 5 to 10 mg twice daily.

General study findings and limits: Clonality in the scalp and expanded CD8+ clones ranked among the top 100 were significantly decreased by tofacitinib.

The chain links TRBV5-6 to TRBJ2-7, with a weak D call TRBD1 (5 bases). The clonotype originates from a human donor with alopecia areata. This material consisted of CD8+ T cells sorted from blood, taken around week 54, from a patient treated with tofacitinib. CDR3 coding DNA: TGTGCCAGCAGCTTCATGGGGCTTTCCTACGAGCAGTACTTC. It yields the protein CASSFMGLSYEQYF. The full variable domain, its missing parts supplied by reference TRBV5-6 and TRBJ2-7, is DAGVTQSPTHLIKTRGQQVTLRCSPKSGHDTVSWYQQALGQGPQFIFQYYEEEERQRGNFPDRFSGHQFPNYSSELNVNALLLGDSALYLCASSFMGLSYEQYFGPGTRLTVT.